This T cell receptor beta chain came from a study of T cells after yellow fever vaccination. On the study more broadly: Each low-cell-number fraction was prepared by means of SMART-Seq v4 Ultra Low Input.

Trimming took 3 bases from V and 6 from J; bases not matched to a gene: 6. Germline CDR1 SEHNR, CDR2 FQNEAQ (reference sequence). The CDR3 length is 14 residues. Researchers made TCR cDNA using 5'RACE template switching, and this step added a universal primer site and UMIs. One entry per CDR3 protein results from TCRdb running MiXCR on the 5' RACE reads. This table holds fewer than 100,000 distinct CDR3 sequences, 4.5% to 6% found once. General study results and limits: Abundant clonotypes from the bulk population could have been carried over as contaminants into FACS-sorted repertoires. Boosting was followed by the reappearance of most primary-vaccination clones (roughly 95% CD4, about 88% CD8).

In regard to this clonotype: Its specificity is not known.

This chain links TRBV7-9 with TRBJ1-1; 8 nucleotides line up with TRBD1. The sequence was collected from a man between 18 and 29 years old who received the YFV17D yellow fever vaccine. The sample in question was CD8+ T cells sorted from PBMCs, obtained 10 days after the yellow fever booster vaccination. The CDR3 DNA is TGTGCCAGCAGCTTTAGGGGCAGGGGGCCTGAAGCTTTCTTT. Translating gives CASSFRGRGPEAFF.